Sequencing of this T cell receptor beta chain was carried out in a study of blood T cell repertoires in COVID-19. Study background: Some COVID-19 samples were acute and others convalescent; all came from the United States, Italy and Spain. T cells, B-cell-depleted T cells, or PBMCs provided the cDNA or gDNA that served as material.

The table came from immunoSEQ multiplex PCR; TCRdb's copy has only in-frame clones and leaves some out. The profile shows hundreds of thousands of clones, 88% of them singletons. Germline V lookup: CDR1 SGHTA, CDR2 FQGNSA. The CDR3 contains 14 residues. V was trimmed by 7 bases and J by 4 bases, leaving 16 bases between them. This TCR was recovered from a middle-aged woman who had recovered from COVID-19. The V and J genes are TRBV7-2 and TRBJ1-2; D is possibly TRBD1 (6 bases). Material: peripheral blood. CDR3: CASTPSQGSYGYTF. Here the CDR3 DNA reads TGTGCCAGCACCCCCTCACAGGGCTCCTATGGCTACACCTTC.